What follows describes a single TCR beta chain. What antigen it recognizes has not been identified. The input lacks base qualities; no much larger clone sits a single base away. These data are taken from a study of blood T cell repertoires in COVID-19 (dated by TCRdb to the early 2020s). Looking at the study overall: Collaborator samples came from the United States, Italy and Spain and covered acute and convalescent phases of COVID-19. The material from the prospective study consisted of cDNA or gDNA derived from T cells, B-cell-depleted T cells, or PBMCs. Deeply sampled blood TCRbeta repertoires from subjects exposed to, actively infected with, or recovered from COVID-19 were included in the dataset. A freely available public database, intended as a resource for researchers studying the immune response to SARS-CoV-2, is where the repertoires were released. Samples came from the ongoing ImmuneRACE study (first 160 participants) plus 1,254 subjects from 6 global collaborators. The sample metadata nearly always contained a de-identified subject ID, COVID-19 status, age in years and sex. Where available, HLA class I and class II types were taken from metadata supplied by the sample provider and were not determined by assay-based typing. Beyond this particular receptor, the publication reports: How much clinical and demographic metadata was included differed by source and by participant, and the metadata was provided uncurated.

The immunoSEQ Assay, a bias-controlled multiplex PCR, was used to amplify TCRbeta CDR3 regions from genomic DNA. The paper's data handling went like this. Nucleated cell counts per sample were estimated from amplification of reference gene primers within the assay. To quantify the absolute abundance of each unique TCRbeta CDR3 rearrangement, sequence reads were collapsed and filtered. For each sample, productive Simpson clonality was calculated by taking the square root of Simpson's diversity index across productive rearrangements. This is the immuneACCESS table as TCRdb keeps it, with only in-frame sequences that have V and J called. A part of the clones is gone; compared with another copy, unresolved V genes explain less than half, and the rest is unexplained. That table furnishes V, J and clone size, whereas the DNA furnished D and trimming. The sample data list around 700,000 clones, and 85% to 90% of these were observed just once. Of the sample, around 0.3% is held by the ten largest clones.

Collaborating institutions collected whole blood in K2EDTA tubes following their own protocols. For TCRbeta analysis, collaborators shipped samples as frozen whole blood, isolated PBMCs, or DNA extracted from either of those sample types. The cysteine opens and the phenylalanine closes a CDR3 of 14 amino acids. Only CDR3 DNA remains: 42 bases, in frame from the first base. The germline V gene encodes CDR1 LGHNT and CDR2 FRNRAP. V is clipped by 7 bases and J by 0 bases, and the sequence between their germline boundaries is 12 bases long. The chain employs TRBV12-5 and TRBJ1-1; perhaps TRBD1 is the D gene, with 5 bases matching. The source is a woman in her late teens or twenties with acute or convalescent COVID-19. The sample consisted of peripheral blood. Read as DNA, the sequence is TGTGCTAGTGCCAGCGGGACTTTGAACACTGAAGCTTTCTTT. It translates as CASASGTLNTEAFF.